Listed below are T cell receptor beta chains from one sample, sequenced in a study of blood T cells in healthy people across ages. Each CDR3 protein gets one entry after TCRdb re-called the 5' RACE reads with MiXCR. Of 1.5 million to 2 million distinct CDR3 sequences in the sample, roughly 49% were seen once. Input material: blood. The receptors were gathered from a woman between 40 and 55 years old in good health. The CDR3 runs from the conserved cysteine through the conserved F or W. The order of the fields is J gene, V gene, D gene, clone size, CDR3 protein, CDR3 DNA. D genes are given only for firm matches. Some rows have no size entry. The others give once, few or many, or a class for an expanded clone.

J: TRBJ2-5
V: TRBV6-1
D: TRBD1
size: NA
CDR3: CASRRDRGGYNEQYF
DNA: TGTGCCAGCAGACGGGACAGGGGGGGCTACAATGAGCAGTACTTC

J: TRBJ1-2
V: TRBV20-1
D: NA
size: NA
CDR3: CSARDKGRNYGYTF
DNA: TGCAGTGCTAGAGATAAAGGGCGTAACTATGGCTACACCTTC

J: TRBJ2-7
V: TRBV2
D: TRBD1
size: few
CDR3: CASSLTGDGSYEQYF
DNA: TGTGCCAGCAGTCTTACAGGGGATGGCTCCTACGAGCAGTACTTC

J: TRBJ2-4
V: TRBV20-1
D: NA
size: NA
CDR3: CSASHKNIQYF
DNA: TGCAGTGCCAGCCATAAAAACATTCAGTACTTC

J: TRBJ2-1
V: TRBV27
D: NA
size: NA
CDR3: CASIRVLAEGEQFF
DNA: TGTGCCAGCATTAGGGTGTTAGCAGAGGGAGAGCAGTTCTTC

J: TRBJ2-1
V: TRBV9
D: TRBD2
size: once
CDR3: CASSVGSGSGGAQQFF
DNA: TGTGCCAGCAGCGTAGGTAGTGGCAGCGGGGGGGCGCAGCAGTTCTTC

J: TRBJ2-3
V: TRBV3-1
D: NA
size: once
CDR3: CASSQEGNSDTQYF
DNA: TGTGCCAGCAGCCAAGAGGGTAATTCGGATACGCAGTATTTT

J: TRBJ2-1
V: TRBV2
D: NA
size: NA
CDR3: CASSRRHRSSYNEQFF
DNA: TGTGCCAGCAGTAGACGACACCGAAGCTCCTACAATGAGCAGTTCTTC

J: TRBJ2-1
V: TRBV6-5
D: NA
size: few
CDR3: CASKNGGGSYNEQFF
DNA: TGTGCCAGCAAAAACGGTGGGGGCTCCTACAATGAGCAGTTCTTC

J: TRBJ2-1
V: TRBV20-1
D: TRBD1
size: NA
CDR3: CSAPGTEYQETQFF
DNA: TGCAGTGCGCCCGGGACAGAGTACCAAGAGACCCAGTTCTTC

J: TRBJ2-4
V: TRBV2
D: NA
size: NA
CDR3: CASSLSLQYF
DNA: TGTGCCAGCAGTCTGTCTCTTCAGTACTTC

J: TRBJ2-7
V: TRBV20-1
D: NA
size: few
CDR3: CSATTGTAMGQQYF
DNA: TGCAGTGCTACCACCGGGACCGCCATGGGTCAGCAGTACTTC

J: TRBJ1-6
V: TRBV28
D: NA
size: NA
CDR3: CASTRRGFNSPLHF
DNA: TGTGCCAGCACTAGAAGGGGTTTTAATTCACCCCTCCACTTT

J: TRBJ1-4
V: TRBV7-2
D: NA
size: NA
CDR3: CASSPDRPGATNEKLFF
DNA: TGTGCCAGCAGCCCCGATAGGCCGGGGGCAACTAATGAAAAACTGTTTTTT

J: TRBJ2-5
V: TRBV20-1
D: NA
size: NA
CDR3: CSASLRTALLQETQYF
DNA: TGCAGTGCTAGTCTCCGAACGGCCCTTCTCCAAGAGACCCAGTACTTC

J: TRBJ1-2
V: TRBV5-6
D: TRBD1
size: NA
CDR3: CASSYYDRGGGYTF
DNA: TGTGCCAGCAGTTACTATGACAGGGGAGGTGGCTACACCTTC

J: TRBJ2-3
V: TRBV4-3
D: NA
size: few
CDR3: CASSQDRFGGQLNTDTQYF
DNA: TGCGCCAGCAGCCAAGATAGGTTTGGGGGACAACTGAACACAGATACGCAGTATTTT

J: TRBJ2-7
V: TRBV27
D: NA
size: NA
CDR3: CASSPSGTSRYEQYF
DNA: TGTGCCAGCAGTCCTTCCGGGACTTCCCGCTACGAGCAGTACTTC

J: TRBJ1-1
V: TRBV10-3
D: TRBD1
size: NA
CDR3: CAISGGDRGETEAFF
DNA: TGTGCCATCAGTGGGGGGGACAGGGGGGAAACTGAAGCTTTCTTT

J: TRBJ2-5
V: TRBV11-1
D: NA
size: once
CDR3: CASSISGKGKTQYF
DNA: TGTGCCAGCAGCATTTCGGGGAAAGGGAAGACCCAGTACTTC

J: TRBJ1-2
V: TRBV28
D: TRBD1
size: NA
CDR3: CAIPDGTANYGYTF
DNA: TGTGCCATCCCAGACGGGACAGCTAACTATGGCTACACCTTC

J: TRBJ2-5
V: TRBV7-2
D: NA
size: few
CDR3: CASKTSGFGETQYF
DNA: TGTGCCAGCAAGACTTCTGGGTTCGGGGAGACCCAGTACTTC

J: TRBJ1-5
V: TRBV20-1
D: NA
size: NA
CDR3: CSARDVRANQPQHF
DNA: TGCAGTGCTAGAGATGTAAGAGCCAATCAGCCCCAGCATTTT

J: TRBJ2-5
V: TRBV24-1
D: TRBD2
size: few
CDR3: CATRDLRGGETQYF
DNA: TGTGCCACCAGGGATTTGCGCGGGGGAGAGACCCAGTACTTC

J: TRBJ2-3
V: TRBV6-1
D: NA
size: NA
CDR3: CASSDPYTEDLGPDTQYF
DNA: TGTGCCAGCAGTGACCCTTATACCGAGGACCTGGGCCCAGATACGCAGTATTTT

J: TRBJ2-7
V: TRBV20-1
D: NA
size: NA
CDR3: CSASLDYEQYF
DNA: TGCAGTGCTAGTTTGGATTACGAGCAGTACTTC

J: TRBJ2-4
V: TRBV24-1
D: TRBD1
size: once
CDR3: CATSDFADRGGTKYF
DNA: TGTGCCACCAGTGATTTTGCGGACAGGGGAGGGACGAAGTACTTC

J: TRBJ2-1
V: TRBV4-3
D: TRBD2
size: NA
CDR3: CASSHRRWLAGVPSYNEQFF
DNA: TGCGCCAGCAGCCACCGGAGGTGGCTAGCGGGGGTTCCTTCTTACAATGAGCAGTTCTTC

J: TRBJ2-7
V: TRBV28
D: NA
size: NA
CDR3: CASSPGGRSSEQYF
DNA: TGTGCCAGCAGTCCCGGGGGCCGGAGCAGCGAGCAGTACTTC

J: TRBJ2-3
V: TRBV28
D: NA
size: few
CDR3: CASSTAASGTDTQYF
DNA: TGTGCCAGCAGTACGGCCGCGAGCGGCACGGATACGCAGTATTTT

J: TRBJ2-1
V: TRBV28
D: TRBD1
size: few
CDR3: CASTSIPGQGYNEQFF
DNA: TGTGCCAGCACTAGTATCCCGGGACAGGGATACAATGAGCAGTTCTTC

J: TRBJ2-1
V: TRBV11-2
D: TRBD2
size: once
CDR3: CASSDQRGGNYNEQFF
DNA: TGTGCCAGCAGCGACCAGCGGGGGGGCAACTACAATGAGCAGTTCTTC

J: TRBJ2-1
V: TRBV11-1
D: NA
size: NA
CDR3: CASSKIRGSYNEQFF
DNA: TGTGCCAGCAGCAAAATCCGCGGCTCCTACAATGAGCAGTTCTTC

J: TRBJ1-1
V: TRBV20-1
D: NA
size: NA
CDR3: CSAPPGGTTEAFF
DNA: TGCAGTGCCCCCCCAGGAGGGACCACTGAAGCTTTCTTT

J: TRBJ2-7
V: TRBV10-3
D: NA
size: NA
CDR3: CAVSGQTYEQYF
DNA: TGTGCCGTAAGTGGCCAAACCTACGAGCAGTACTTC

J: TRBJ2-3
V: TRBV7-2
D: TRBD1
size: NA
CDR3: CASSSPGQGRTDTQYF
DNA: TGTGCCAGCAGCTCCCCGGGACAGGGGCGCACAGATACGCAGTATTTT

J: TRBJ2-1
V: TRBV2
D: NA
size: NA
CDR3: CASPGEDEQFF
DNA: TGTGCCAGTCCAGGGGAAGATGAGCAGTTCTTC

J: TRBJ2-6
V: TRBV5-1
D: TRBD2
size: few
CDR3: CASSSRLAGGSGANVLTF
DNA: TGCGCCAGCAGCTCCAGATTAGCGGGGGGGTCTGGGGCCAACGTCCTGACTTTC

J: TRBJ2-1
V: TRBV29-1
D: NA
size: NA
CDR3: CSVEGGDSYNEQFF
DNA: TGCAGCGTTGAAGGGGGGGACTCCTACAATGAGCAGTTCTTC

J: TRBJ1-2
V: TRBV27
D: NA
size: NA
CDR3: CASSKDRLYGYTF
DNA: TGTGCCAGCAGCAAGGACAGACTCTATGGCTACACCTTC

J: TRBJ2-6
V: TRBV27
D: NA
size: NA
CDR3: CASSFTLGRLGSGANVLTF
DNA: TGTGCCAGCAGTTTTACCCTGGGCAGGTTGGGCTCTGGGGCCAACGTCCTGACTTTC

J: TRBJ2-1
V: TRBV5-5
D: TRBD2
size: NA
CDR3: CASNHVVGLPGNEQFF
DNA: TGTGCCAGCAACCATGTAGTGGGACTACCCGGAAATGAGCAGTTCTTC

J: TRBJ2-1
V: TRBV10-1
D: NA
size: few
CDR3: CASSESYRLKFTWQFF
DNA: TGCGCCAGCAGTGAGTCGTACAGACTAAAATTTACCTGGCAGTTCTTC

J: TRBJ2-4
V: TRBV11-2
D: NA
size: NA
CDR3: CASSARGAPAYNEQYF
DNA: TGTGCCAGCAGCGCCAGGGGGGCCCCAGCCTACAATGAGCAGTACTTC

J: TRBJ1-5
V: TRBV4-1
D: NA
size: NA
CDR3: CASSQTEGNQPQHF
DNA: TGCGCCAGCAGCCAAACAGAGGGCAATCAGCCCCAGCATTTT

J: TRBJ2-7
V: TRBV28
D: TRBD2
size: few
CDR3: CASRGILAAFYEQYF
DNA: TGTGCCAGCAGGGGCATACTAGCGGCCTTCTACGAGCAGTACTTC

J: TRBJ2-1
V: TRBV20-1
D: NA
size: NA
CDR3: CSARDPRPMAYNEQFF
DNA: TGCAGTGCTAGAGATCCGCGCCCCATGGCCTACAATGAGCAGTTCTTC

J: TRBJ2-7
V: TRBV29-1
D: TRBD2
size: NA
CDR3: CSVVADAGGEQYF
DNA: TGCAGCGTTGTCGCGGACGCGGGGGGCGAGCAGTACTTC

J: TRBJ2-1
V: TRBV11-2
D: NA
size: NA
CDR3: CASSFVGSYNEQFF
DNA: TGTGCCAGCAGCTTTGTGGGCAGTTACAATGAGCAGTTCTTC

J: TRBJ2-5
V: TRBV7-2
D: NA
size: few
CDR3: CASSSSRQTQYF
DNA: TGTGCCAGCAGCTCTAGCAGGCAGACCCAGTACTTC

J: TRBJ2-5
V: TRBV4-2
D: TRBD2
size: NA
CDR3: CASSQEGLAQYQETQYF
DNA: TGTGCCAGCAGCCAAGAGGGACTAGCCCAATACCAAGAGACCCAGTACTTC

J: TRBJ1-6
V: TRBV27
D: NA
size: NA
CDR3: CASSLIHPFRSSYNSPLHF
DNA: TGTGCCAGCAGTTTAATCCACCCCTTCCGGAGCTCCTATAATTCACCCCTCCACTTT

J: TRBJ2-7
V: TRBV4-2
D: NA
size: few
CDR3: CASSQVEGSGYEQYF
DNA: TGTGCCAGCAGCCAAGTTGAGGGGTCCGGGTACGAGCAGTACTTC

J: TRBJ2-5
V: TRBV6-6
D: NA
size: NA
CDR3: CASSYSTELKETQYF
DNA: TGTGCCAGCAGTTACAGCACGGAATTAAAAGAGACCCAGTACTTC

J: TRBJ2-1
V: TRBV6-5
D: NA
size: once
CDR3: CASSYDRQRRGSNEQFF
DNA: TGTGCCAGCAGTTACGACCGGCAGCGTCGGGGGTCCAATGAGCAGTTCTTC

J: TRBJ1-1
V: TRBV7-9
D: TRBD1
size: few
CDR3: CASTGEEAFF
DNA: TGTGCCTCTACAGGGGAGGAAGCTTTCTTT

J: TRBJ2-7
V: TRBV7-2
D: TRBD2
size: few
CDR3: CASSLASSGGSYEQYF
DNA: TGTGCCAGCAGCTTAGCATCTAGCGGGGGCTCCTACGAGCAGTACTTC